This T cell receptor beta chain derives from a study of molecular identifiers for immune sequencing clone quantification. Library preparation followed earlier protocols using designated TCR primers. TCRdb called the PCR reads again in MiXCR, with one record for every CDR3 protein. The table shows approximately 590,000 distinct CDR3 sequences, with about 25% occurring only once. Germline-derived CDR1 and CDR2 are LNHDA and SQIVND (reference sequence). Trimming at V came to 3 bases and at J to 11 bases, leaving 14 bases not matched to a gene. This CDR3 region has 15 residues. A few counts support this clonotype. Sorted cells numbering roughly 19,000 to 1,000,000, with 10%, 30% or 50% RNA, yielded the naive CD8 libraries.

The TCR originated in a human donor in good health. Some libraries in this study had Jurkat cell RNA spiked in. This chain links TRBV19 with TRBJ1-1, with 8 bases fitting TRBD1. Material: naive CD8+ T cells from blood, with Jurkat cell RNA spiked in. Subset of the sample: FACS-sorted CD8+CD4-CCR7+CD45RA+ naive T cells. This CDR3 reads CASSIRSGQGPQAFF. CDR3 in DNA: TGTGCCAGTAGTATCAGATCAGGACAGGGTCCGCAGGCTTTCTTT.